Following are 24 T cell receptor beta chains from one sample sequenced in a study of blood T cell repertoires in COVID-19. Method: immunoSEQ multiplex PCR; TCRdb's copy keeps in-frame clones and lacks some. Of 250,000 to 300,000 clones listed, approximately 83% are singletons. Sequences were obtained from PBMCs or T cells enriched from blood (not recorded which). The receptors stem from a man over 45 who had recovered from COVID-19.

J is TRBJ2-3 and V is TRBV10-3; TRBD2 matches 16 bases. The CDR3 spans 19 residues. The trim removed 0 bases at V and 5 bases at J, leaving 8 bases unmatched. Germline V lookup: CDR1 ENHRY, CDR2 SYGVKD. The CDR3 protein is CAISESYGTSGRAGDTQYF. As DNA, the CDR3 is TGTGCCATCAGTGAGTCGTACGGGACTAGCGGGAGGGCGGGAGATACGCAGTATTTT.

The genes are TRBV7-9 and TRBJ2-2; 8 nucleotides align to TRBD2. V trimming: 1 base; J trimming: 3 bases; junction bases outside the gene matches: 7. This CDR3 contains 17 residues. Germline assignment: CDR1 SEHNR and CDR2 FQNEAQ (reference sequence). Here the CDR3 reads CASSLVAGGIHTGELFF. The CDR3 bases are TGTGCCAGCAGCTTAGTCGCGGGGGGAATTCACACCGGGGAGCTGTTTTTT.

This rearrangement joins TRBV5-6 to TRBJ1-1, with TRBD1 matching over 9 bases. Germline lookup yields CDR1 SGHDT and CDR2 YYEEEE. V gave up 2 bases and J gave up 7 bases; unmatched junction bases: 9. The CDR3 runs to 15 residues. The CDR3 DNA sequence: TGTGCCAGCAGCTTTTGGGGACAGGGAATGGGTGAAGCTTTCTTT. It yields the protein CASSFWGQGMGEAFF.

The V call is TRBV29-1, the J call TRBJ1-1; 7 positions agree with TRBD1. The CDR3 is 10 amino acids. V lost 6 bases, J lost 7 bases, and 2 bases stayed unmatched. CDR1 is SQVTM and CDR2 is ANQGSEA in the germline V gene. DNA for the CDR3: TGCAGCGTAAGGACAGGTGAAGCTTTCTTT. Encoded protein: CSVRTGEAFF.

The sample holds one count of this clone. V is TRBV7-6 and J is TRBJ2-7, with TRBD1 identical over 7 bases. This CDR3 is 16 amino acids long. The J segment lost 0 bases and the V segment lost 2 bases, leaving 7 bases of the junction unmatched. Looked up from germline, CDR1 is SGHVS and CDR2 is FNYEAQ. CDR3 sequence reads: CASSLSDRETSYEQYF. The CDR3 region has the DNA TGTGCCAGCAGCTTATCCGACAGGGAGACCTCCTACGAGCAGTACTTC.

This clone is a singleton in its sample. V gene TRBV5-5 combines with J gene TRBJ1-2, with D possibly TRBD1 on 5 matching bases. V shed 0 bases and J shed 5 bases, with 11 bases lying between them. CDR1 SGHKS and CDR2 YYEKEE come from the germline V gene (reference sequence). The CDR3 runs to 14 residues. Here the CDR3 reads CASSLGRGLYGYTF. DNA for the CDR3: TGTGCCAGCAGCTTGGGGAGGGGACTATATGGCTACACCTTC.

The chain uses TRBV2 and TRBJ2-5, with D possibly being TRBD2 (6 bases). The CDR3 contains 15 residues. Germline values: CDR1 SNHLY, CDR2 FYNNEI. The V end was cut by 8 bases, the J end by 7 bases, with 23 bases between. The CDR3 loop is CASLELAPGLGTQYF. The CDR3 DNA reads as TGTGCCAGCTTAGAACTAGCCCCTGGACTCGGGACCCAGTACTTC.

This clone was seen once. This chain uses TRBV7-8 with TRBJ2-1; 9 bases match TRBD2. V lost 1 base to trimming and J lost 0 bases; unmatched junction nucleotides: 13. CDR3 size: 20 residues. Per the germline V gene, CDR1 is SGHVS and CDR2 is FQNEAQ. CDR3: CASSLEGSGGVRASYNEQFF. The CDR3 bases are TGTGCCAGCAGCTTAGAGGGTAGCGGGGGCGTTCGGGCCTCCTACAATGAGCAGTTCTTC.

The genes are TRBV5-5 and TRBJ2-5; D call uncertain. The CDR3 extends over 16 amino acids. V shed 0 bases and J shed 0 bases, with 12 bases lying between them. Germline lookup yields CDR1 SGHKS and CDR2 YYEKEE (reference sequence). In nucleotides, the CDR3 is TGTGCCAGCAGCTTGGCCCTAGAGGTGGACCAAGAGACCCAGTACTTC. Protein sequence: CASSLALEVDQETQYF.

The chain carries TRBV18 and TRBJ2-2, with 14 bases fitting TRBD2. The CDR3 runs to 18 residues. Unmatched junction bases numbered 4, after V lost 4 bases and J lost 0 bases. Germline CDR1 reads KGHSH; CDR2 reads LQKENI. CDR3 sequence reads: CASSRLAGGLANTGELFF. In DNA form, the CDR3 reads TGTGCCAGCTCACGACTAGCGGGAGGGTTGGCGAACACCGGGGAGCTGTTTTTT.

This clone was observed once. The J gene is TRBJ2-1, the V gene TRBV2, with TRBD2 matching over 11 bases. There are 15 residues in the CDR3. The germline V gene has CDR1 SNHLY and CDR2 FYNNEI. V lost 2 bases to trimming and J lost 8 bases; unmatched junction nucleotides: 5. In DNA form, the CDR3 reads TGTGCCAGCAGTGAAACGACTAGCGGGGTAGATGAGCAGTTCTTC. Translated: CASSETTSGVDEQFF.

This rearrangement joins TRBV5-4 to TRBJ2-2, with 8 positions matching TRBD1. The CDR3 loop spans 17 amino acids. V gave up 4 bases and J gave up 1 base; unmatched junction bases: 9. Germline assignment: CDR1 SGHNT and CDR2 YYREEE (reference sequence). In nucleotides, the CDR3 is TGTGCCAGCAGCCCCCCTGGACAGGGAGGGAACACCGGGGAGCTGTTTTTT. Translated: CASSPPGQGGNTGELFF.

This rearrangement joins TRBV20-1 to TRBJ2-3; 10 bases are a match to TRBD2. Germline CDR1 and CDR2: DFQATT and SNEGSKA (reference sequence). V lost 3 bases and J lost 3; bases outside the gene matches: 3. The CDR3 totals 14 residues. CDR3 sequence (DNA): TGCAGTGCTAGTTTTAGCGGGAGGACAGATACGCAGTATTTT. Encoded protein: CSASFSGRTDTQYF.

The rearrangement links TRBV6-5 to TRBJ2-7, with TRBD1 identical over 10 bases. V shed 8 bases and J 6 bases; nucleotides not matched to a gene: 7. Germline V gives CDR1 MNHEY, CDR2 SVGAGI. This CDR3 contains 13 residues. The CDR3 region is CASAGTGVSEQYF. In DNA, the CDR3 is TGTGCCAGCGCCGGGACAGGGGTCTCCGAGCAGTACTTC.

CDR3 region: CASSERAEEAFF. The CDR3 DNA reads TGTGCCAGCAGTGAGAGAGCCGAGGAAGCTTTCTTT. This chain joins TRBV6-1 and TRBJ1-1; D remains ambiguous. Germline CDR1 is MNHNS and CDR2 is SASEGT. Trimming removed 3 bases from V and 8 bases from J, with 10 bases in between. The CDR3 contains 12 residues.

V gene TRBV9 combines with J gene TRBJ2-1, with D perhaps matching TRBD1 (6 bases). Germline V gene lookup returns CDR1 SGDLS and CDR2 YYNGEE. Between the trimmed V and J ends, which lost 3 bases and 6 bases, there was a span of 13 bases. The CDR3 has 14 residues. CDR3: CASSAGVSGNEQFF. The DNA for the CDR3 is TGTGCCAGCAGCGCAGGGGTTTCGGGCAATGAGCAGTTCTTC. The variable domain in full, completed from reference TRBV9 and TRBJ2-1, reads DSGVTQTPKHLITATGQRVTLRCSPRSGDLSVYWYQQSLDQGLQFLIQYYNGEERAKGNILERFSAQQFPDLHSELNLSSLELGDSALYFCASSAGVSGNEQFFGPGTRLTVL.

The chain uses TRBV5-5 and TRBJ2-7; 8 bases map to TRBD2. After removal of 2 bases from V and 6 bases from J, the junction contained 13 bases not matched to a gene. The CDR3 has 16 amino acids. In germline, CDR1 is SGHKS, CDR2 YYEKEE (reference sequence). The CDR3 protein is CASSLAAGGALGEQYF. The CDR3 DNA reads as TGTGCCAGCAGCTTAGCGGCGGGGGGCGCCTTGGGCGAGCAGTACTTC.

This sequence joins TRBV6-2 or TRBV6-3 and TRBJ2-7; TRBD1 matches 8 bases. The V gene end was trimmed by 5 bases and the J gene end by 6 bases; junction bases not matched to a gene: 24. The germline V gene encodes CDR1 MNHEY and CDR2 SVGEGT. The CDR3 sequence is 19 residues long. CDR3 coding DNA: TGTGCCAGCAGTACCCTCTGGACAGGGAACGCCATACGGCCGGGCGAGCAGTACTTC. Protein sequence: CASSTLWTGNAIRPGEQYF.

Written as DNA, the CDR3 is TGTGCCAGTCGCCCGTTGACAGGGGCGAGTATTGAAGCTTTCTTT. Amino acid sequence: CASRPLTGASIEAFF. The chain employs TRBV19 and TRBJ1-1; 8 bases line up with TRBD1. Germline values: CDR1 LNHDA, CDR2 SQIVND (reference sequence). With 8 bases clipped from V and 7 bases from J, the junction kept 15 bases outside the gene matches. This CDR3 has 15 residues.

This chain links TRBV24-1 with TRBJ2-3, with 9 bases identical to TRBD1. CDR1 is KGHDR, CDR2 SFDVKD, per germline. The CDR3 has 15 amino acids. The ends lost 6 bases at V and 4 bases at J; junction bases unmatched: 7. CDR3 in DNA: TGTGCCACCAGTATCGGGACAGGGTTAGCAGATACGCAGTATTTT. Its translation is CATSIGTGLADTQYF.

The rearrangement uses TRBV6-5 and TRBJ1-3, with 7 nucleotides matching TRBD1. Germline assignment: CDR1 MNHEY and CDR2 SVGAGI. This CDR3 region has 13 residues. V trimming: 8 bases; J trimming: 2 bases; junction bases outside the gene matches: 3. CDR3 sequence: CASRQGAGNTIYF. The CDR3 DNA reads TGTGCCAGCCGTCAGGGGGCTGGAAACACCATATATTTT.

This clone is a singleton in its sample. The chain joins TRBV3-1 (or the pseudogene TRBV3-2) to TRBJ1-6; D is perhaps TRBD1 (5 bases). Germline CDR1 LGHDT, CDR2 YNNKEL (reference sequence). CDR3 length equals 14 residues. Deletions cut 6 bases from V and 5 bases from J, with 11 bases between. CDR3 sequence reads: CASREQGNNSPLHF. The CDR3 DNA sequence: TGTGCCAGCAGGGAGCAGGGAAATAATTCACCCCTCCACTTT.

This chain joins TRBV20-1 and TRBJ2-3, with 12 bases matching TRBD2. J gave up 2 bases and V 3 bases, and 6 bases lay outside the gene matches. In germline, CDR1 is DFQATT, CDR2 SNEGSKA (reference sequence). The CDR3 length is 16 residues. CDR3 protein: CSASASGRADTDTQYF. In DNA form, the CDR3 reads TGCAGTGCTAGTGCTAGCGGGAGGGCAGACACAGATACGCAGTATTTT.

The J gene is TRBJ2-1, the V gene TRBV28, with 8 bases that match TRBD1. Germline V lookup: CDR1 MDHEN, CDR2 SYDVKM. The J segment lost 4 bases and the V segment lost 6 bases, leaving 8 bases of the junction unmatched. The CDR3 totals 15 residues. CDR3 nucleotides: TGTGCCAGCAGCCTCCTCGGGACAGGTTACAATGAGCAGTTCTTC. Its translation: CASSLLGTGYNEQFF.